These 10 T cell receptor beta chains came from one sample sequenced in a study of blood T cell repertoires in COVID-19 (dated by TCRdb to between 2020 and 2021). The library was prepared using the immunoSEQ multiplex PCR assay. The immuneACCESS repertoire file appears here via TCRdb, limited to in-frame rearrangements. These files lack a portion of the clones; in checked studies, under half of the deficit traces to unresolved V genes, and the cause of the others is not known. Within this sample are a few hundred thousand clones, with around 87% of them counted one time only. Around 2% of the sample lies in the top ten. Sequences were obtained from PBMCs or T cells enriched from blood (not recorded which). These receptors originate from a man aged 35-49 years in a cohort exposed to, infected with or recovered from COVID-19 (not recorded which).

V usage is TRBV10-2 and J usage is TRBJ1-5; TRBD1 matches at 7 bases. The CDR3 loop spans 14 amino acids. V was clipped by 0 bases and J by 6 bases; unmatched bases: 2. CDR1 and CDR2 from the germline V gene are WSHSY and SAAADI. The CDR3 DNA is TGCGCCAGCAGTGAGTCGCGACAGGGTCAGCCCCAGCATTTT. Amino acid sequence: CASSESRQGQPQHF.

This sequence joins TRBV5-1 and TRBJ2-2, with D possibly matching TRBD2 (5 bases). This CDR3 is built from 14 residues. Trimming removed 2 bases at V and 4 bases at J, with 9 bases between. Germline CDR1 is SGHRS and CDR2 is YFSETQ. The CDR3 protein is CASSLAVVTGELFF. CDR3 DNA: TGCGCCAGCAGCTTAGCGGTGGTCACCGGGGAGCTGTTTTTT.

The chain uses TRBV15 and TRBJ2-3; TRBD2 matches 7 bases. From germline, CDR1 is LNHNV and CDR2 YYDKDF (reference sequence). This CDR3 has 17 residues. V was clipped by 2 bases and J by 2 bases; unmatched bases: 10. The CDR3 sequence is CATSRPLAVDNTDTQYF. Here the CDR3 DNA reads TGTGCCACCAGCAGACCCCTAGCGGTAGATAACACAGATACGCAGTATTTT.

V and J are TRBV3-1 (or the pseudogene TRBV3-2) and TRBJ1-1; possible D gene TRBD1, 6 bases. This CDR3 has 14 amino acids. Trimming pared 5 bases from V and 4 bases from J, leaving 14 bases between. Germline V lookup: CDR1 LGHDT, CDR2 YNNKEL (reference sequence). CDR3 sequence: CASSKQGGSTEAFF. The CDR3 DNA reads as TGTGCCAGCAGCAAACAGGGCGGGAGCACTGAAGCTTTCTTT.

V gene TRBV23-1 combines with J gene TRBJ2-2; weak D call: TRBD1 (5 bases). TRBV23-1 is an open reading frame whose function is uncertain. The CDR3 consists of 17 residues. The ends were cut back, 0 bases at V and 3 bases at J, with 14 bases in the middle. CDR3 sequence: CASSQSGVQEHTGELFF. CDR3 sequence (DNA): TGCGCCAGCAGTCAATCGGGTGTACAGGAACACACCGGGGAGCTGTTTTTT.

The chain links TRBV21-1 to TRBJ2-7; the table calls TRBD1, which could not be checked here. TRBV21-1 is shown as a pseudogene. The CDR3 runs 17 residues. The CDR3 DNA reads TGTGCCAGCAGCAAACGATTCCCGGGACAGGGGATTTACGAGCAGTACTTC. Encoded protein: CASSKRFPGQGIYEQYF.

This chain connects TRBV27 to TRBJ2-7; 7 bases match TRBD1. V was pared by 6 bases and J by 3 bases, with 11 bases of the junction left unmatched. CDR3 length: 15 amino acids. The V gene's germline CDR1 is MNHEY and CDR2 SMNVEV (reference sequence). CDR3 DNA: TGTGCCAGCAGCCCCCCGAGGGGGCAAATCTACGAGCAGTACTTC. This codes for CASSPPRGQIYEQYF.

The gene calls are TRBV2 and TRBJ1-3; the match to TRBD1 covers 9 bases. This CDR3 has 14 amino acids. Unmatched junction bases numbered 5, after V lost 6 bases and J lost 5 bases. From germline, CDR1 is SNHLY and CDR2 FYNNEI. The CDR3 sequence is CASRGGTGRNTIYF. The CDR3 coding sequence is TGTGCCAGCAGAGGCGGGACAGGGAGAAACACCATATATTTT.

Written as DNA, the CDR3 is TGTGCCAGCAGCTTAGATCAACTAGCGATCGAAAGCTCCTACAATGAGCAGTTCTTC. It yields the protein CASSLDQLAIESSYNEQFF. V is TRBV11-2 and J is TRBJ2-1, with 7 bases identical to TRBD2. The V segment lost 0 bases and the J segment 0 bases; nucleotides outside the gene matches: 11. The CDR3 has 19 amino acids. The germline V gene encodes CDR1 SGHAT and CDR2 FQNNGV.

The J gene is TRBJ2-7, the V gene TRBV28; TRBD2 matches 11 bases. The CDR3 is made up of 17 amino acids. V was clipped by 3 bases and J by 2 bases; unmatched bases: 9. The germline V gene encodes CDR1 MDHEN and CDR2 SYDVKM. CDR3 residues: CASSFRLAGGGTYEQYF. CDR3 DNA sequence: TGTGCCAGCAGTTTTCGGCTAGCGGGAGGAGGAACCTACGAGCAGTACTTC.